This is a list of T cell receptor beta chains from one sample in a study of T cell repertoires in cytomegalovirus infection. Via MiXCR, TCRdb re-called the reads, giving one row per CDR3 protein. Among around 320,000 distinct CDR3 sequences listed, over 7.5% were seen once. Material for sequencing was PBMCs. Source of these receptors: a human donor in good health (CMV status not recorded). Some clones in this sample may be carry-over from other donors' samples. Both conserved end residues are part of each CDR3. D genes are given only for firm matches. Some rows mark clone size as missing; the rest say once, few, many or name a class of expanded clone.

D gene: TRBD1; V gene: TRBV7-2; clone size: many; J gene: TRBJ2-5; CDR3 DNA: TGTGCCAGCAGCCCACCCGGGACAGGGCAAGAGACCCAGTACTTC; CDR3 protein: CASSPPGTGQETQYF
D gene: TRBD1; V gene: TRBV7-2; clone size: many; J gene: TRBJ2-7; CDR3 DNA: TGTGCCAGCAGCTTGCAGACAGGGATCCACGAGCAGTACTTC; CDR3 protein: CASSLQTGIHEQYF
D gene: NA; V gene: TRBV28; clone size: many; J gene: TRBJ1-1; CDR3 DNA: TGTGCCAGCAGTTCACCGACAGGTCAGGGCACTGAAGCTTTCTTT; CDR3 protein: CASSSPTGQGTEAFF
D gene: TRBD1; V gene: TRBV7-9; clone size: few; J gene: TRBJ1-5; CDR3 DNA: TGTGCCAGCAGCTCGCTGACAGGGCCGAATCAGCCCCAGCATTTT; CDR3 protein: CASSSLTGPNQPQHF
D gene: TRBD2; V gene: TRBV6-6; clone size: NA; J gene: TRBJ2-5; CDR3 DNA: TGTGCCAGCAGTTTGAATGCGGGAGGGGGCCAAGAGACCCAGTACTTC; CDR3 protein: CASSLNAGGGQETQYF
D gene: NA; V gene: TRBV29-1; clone size: NA; J gene: TRBJ2-4; CDR3 DNA: TGCGCAACCGCAGACGCCAAAAACATTCAGTACTTC; CDR3 protein: CATADAKNIQYF
D gene: TRBD2; V gene: TRBV7-2; clone size: many; J gene: TRBJ2-1; CDR3 DNA: TGTGCCAGCAGCCCCAGCGGGGGGGCCTACAATGAGCAGTTCTTC; CDR3 protein: CASSPSGGAYNEQFF
D gene: TRBD2; V gene: TRBV6-6; clone size: many; J gene: TRBJ2-2; CDR3 DNA: TGTGCCAGCATCCGAGGAGATGGACTAGCGGGAAGTGGGGAGCTGTTTTTT; CDR3 protein: CASIRGDGLAGSGELFF
D gene: TRBD2; V gene: TRBV6-4; clone size: many; J gene: TRBJ2-6; CDR3 DNA: TGTGCCAGCAGTGACGGGACTAGCGCCTCTGGGGCCAACGTCCTGACTTTC; CDR3 protein: CASSDGTSASGANVLTF
D gene: NA; V gene: TRBV7-2; clone size: many; J gene: TRBJ1-1; CDR3 DNA: TGTGCCAGCTCCCGAAGCAGGGGAGCGTGGGGGGCTGAAGCTTTCTTT; CDR3 protein: CASSRSRGAWGAEAFF
D gene: NA; V gene: TRBV6-6; clone size: few; J gene: TRBJ1-4; CDR3 DNA: TGTGCCAGCAGAAGGAGGACAGCGGATGAAAAACTGTTTTTT; CDR3 protein: CASRRRTADEKLFF
D gene: TRBD1; V gene: TRBV28; clone size: few; J gene: TRBJ1-6; CDR3 DNA: TGTGCCAGCAGTTTAGGGACAGGGTTCTATAATTCACCCCTCCACTTT; CDR3 protein: CASSLGTGFYNSPLHF
D gene: NA; V gene: TRBV7-2; clone size: many; J gene: TRBJ2-1; CDR3 DNA: TGTGCCAGCAGCTTGGGGCGCACAGGGCCCTACAATGAGCAGTTCTTC; CDR3 protein: CASSLGRTGPYNEQFF
D gene: NA; V gene: TRBV7-2; clone size: few; J gene: TRBJ2-1; CDR3 DNA: TGTGCCAGCAGCCGAGACAGGTCGCGTCCTGAGCAGTTCTTC; CDR3 protein: CASSRDRSRPEQFF
D gene: NA; V gene: TRBV15; clone size: NA; J gene: TRBJ2-5; CDR3 DNA: TGTGCCACCAGCGGACCTACAGCCGCCCAAGAGACCCAGTACTTC; CDR3 protein: CATSGPTAAQETQYF
D gene: NA; V gene: TRBV27; clone size: few; J gene: TRBJ1-2; CDR3 DNA: TGTGCCAGCAGTTCTACCCCCCCAGGGGCCTACTATGGCTACACCTTC; CDR3 protein: CASSSTPPGAYYGYTF
D gene: TRBD1; V gene: TRBV7-9; clone size: NA; J gene: TRBJ1-2; CDR3 DNA: TGTGCCAGCAGCTGGGACAGGGGGACGGTTAACTATGGCAACACCTTC; CDR3 protein: CASSWDRGTVNYGNTF
D gene: NA; V gene: TRBV6-5; clone size: few; J gene: TRBJ1-5; CDR3 DNA: TGTGCCAGCAGTTACTCAGGCGTTAGCAATCAGCCCCAGCATTTT; CDR3 protein: CASSYSGVSNQPQHF
D gene: TRBD1; V gene: TRBV24-1; clone size: many; J gene: TRBJ1-2; CDR3 DNA: TGTGCCACCAGTGATCGGGACAGAGGGTATGGCTACACCTTC; CDR3 protein: CATSDRDRGYGYTF
D gene: NA; V gene: TRBV7-9; clone size: many; J gene: TRBJ2-5; CDR3 DNA: TGTGCCAGCACCCCTCCGTCCTCGGGGGAATTGAAAGAGACCCAGTACTTC; CDR3 protein: CASTPPSSGELKETQYF
D gene: NA; V gene: TRBV19; clone size: NA; J gene: TRBJ1-6; CDR3 DNA: TGTGCCAGTAGCCTTAAGGGACGTAATTCACCCCTCCACTTT; CDR3 protein: CASSLKGRNSPLHF
D gene: TRBD1; V gene: TRBV28; clone size: NA; J gene: TRBJ2-3; CDR3 DNA: TGTGCCAGCAGTTTATATAGGGGGCGAGACGCGGCAGATACGCAGTATTTT; CDR3 protein: CASSLYRGRDAADTQYF
D gene: NA; V gene: TRBV7-8; clone size: many; J gene: TRBJ1-5; CDR3 DNA: TGTGCCAGCAGCTTGTCGTGGATTAGCAATCAGCCCCAGCATTTT; CDR3 protein: CASSLSWISNQPQHF
D gene: TRBD1; V gene: TRBV19; clone size: few; J gene: TRBJ1-5; CDR3 DNA: TGTGCCAGTAGCACAGGGGGCTTGCAGCCCCAGCATTTT; CDR3 protein: CASSTGGLQPQHF
D gene: NA; V gene: TRBV4-2; clone size: many; J gene: TRBJ2-1; CDR3 DNA: TGTGCCAGCAGCCAAAGGGGACATTCTGAGCAGTTCTTC; CDR3 protein: CASSQRGHSEQFF
D gene: TRBD1; V gene: TRBV20-1; clone size: few; J gene: TRBJ1-2; CDR3 DNA: TGCAGTGCTCCTCAACAGGGGGTACCTTCGTCAGGCTATGGCTACACCTTC; CDR3 protein: CSAPQQGVPSSGYGYTF
D gene: NA; V gene: TRBV24-1; clone size: NA; J gene: TRBJ1-5; CDR3 DNA: TGTGCCACCAGTGATTCACCACAGGGTAATCAGCCCCAGCATTTT; CDR3 protein: CATSDSPQGNQPQHF
D gene: NA; V gene: TRBV9; clone size: few; J gene: TRBJ2-1; CDR3 DNA: TGTGCCAGCACTTATGGGCAGGGAAACTACAATGAGCAGTTCTTC; CDR3 protein: CASTYGQGNYNEQFF